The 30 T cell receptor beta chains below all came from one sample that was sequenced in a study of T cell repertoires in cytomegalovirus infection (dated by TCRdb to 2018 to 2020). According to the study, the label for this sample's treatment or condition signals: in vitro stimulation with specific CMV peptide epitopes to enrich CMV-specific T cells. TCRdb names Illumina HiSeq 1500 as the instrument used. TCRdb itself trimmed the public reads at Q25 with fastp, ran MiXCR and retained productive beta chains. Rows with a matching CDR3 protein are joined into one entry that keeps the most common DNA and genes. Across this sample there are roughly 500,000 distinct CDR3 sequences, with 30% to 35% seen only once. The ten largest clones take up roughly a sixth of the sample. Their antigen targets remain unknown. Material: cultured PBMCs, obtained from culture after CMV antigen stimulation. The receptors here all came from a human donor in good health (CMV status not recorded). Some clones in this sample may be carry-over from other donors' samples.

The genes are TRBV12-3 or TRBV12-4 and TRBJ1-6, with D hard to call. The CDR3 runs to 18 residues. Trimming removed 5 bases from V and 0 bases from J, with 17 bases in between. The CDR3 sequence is CASSPLGVAVSYNSPLHF. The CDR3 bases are TGTGCCAGCAGTCCGTTAGGTGTGGCAGTCTCCTATAATTCACCCCTCCACTTT.

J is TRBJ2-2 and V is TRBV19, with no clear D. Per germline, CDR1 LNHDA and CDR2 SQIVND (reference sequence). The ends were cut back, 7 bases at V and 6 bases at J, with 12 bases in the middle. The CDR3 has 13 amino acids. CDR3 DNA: TGTGCCAGTAAAGCAGAAGGTGCCGGGGAGCTGTTTTTT. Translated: CASKAEGAGELFF.

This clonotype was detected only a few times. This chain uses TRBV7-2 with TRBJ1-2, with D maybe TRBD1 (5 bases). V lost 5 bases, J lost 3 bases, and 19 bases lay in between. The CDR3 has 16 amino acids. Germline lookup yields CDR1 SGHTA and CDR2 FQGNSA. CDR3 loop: CASSPSLGRRHYGYTF. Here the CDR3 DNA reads TGTGCCAGCAGCCCGAGCCTGGGACGGCGCCACTATGGCTACACCTTC.

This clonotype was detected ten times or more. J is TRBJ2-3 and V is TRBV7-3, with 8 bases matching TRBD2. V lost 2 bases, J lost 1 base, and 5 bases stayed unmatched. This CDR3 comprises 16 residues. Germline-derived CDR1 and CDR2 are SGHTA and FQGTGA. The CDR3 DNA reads TGTGCCAGCAGCTTACGTCCCGGGAGGGGCACAGATACGCAGTATTTT. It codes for CASSLRPGRGTDTQYF. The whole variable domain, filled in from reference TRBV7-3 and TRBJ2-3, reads GAGVSQTPSNKVTEKGKYVELRCDPISGHTALYWYRQSLGQGPEFLIYFQGTGAADDSGLPNDRFFAVRPEGSVSTLKIQRTERGDSAVYLCASSLRPGRGTDTQYFGPGTRLTVL.

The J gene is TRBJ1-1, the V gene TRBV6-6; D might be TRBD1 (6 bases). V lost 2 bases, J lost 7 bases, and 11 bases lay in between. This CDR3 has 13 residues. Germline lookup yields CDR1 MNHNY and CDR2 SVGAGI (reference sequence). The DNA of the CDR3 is TGTGCCAGCAGTTACGCGGGGACAAATGAAGCTTTCTTT. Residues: CASSYAGTNEAFF.

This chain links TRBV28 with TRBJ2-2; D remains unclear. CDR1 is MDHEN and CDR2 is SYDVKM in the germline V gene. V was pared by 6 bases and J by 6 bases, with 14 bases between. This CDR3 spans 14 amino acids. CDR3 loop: CASSSSRYSGELFF. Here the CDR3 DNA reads TGTGCCAGCAGCTCCTCTAGGTACTCCGGGGAGCTGTTTTTT.

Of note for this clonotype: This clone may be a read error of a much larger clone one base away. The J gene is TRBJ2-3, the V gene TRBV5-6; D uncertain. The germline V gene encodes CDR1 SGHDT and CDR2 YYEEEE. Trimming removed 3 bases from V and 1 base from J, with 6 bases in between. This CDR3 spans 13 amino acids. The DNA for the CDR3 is TGTGCCAGCAGCTCCGCGGGCACAGATACGCAGTATTTT. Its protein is CASSSAGTDTQYF.

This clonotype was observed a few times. CDR3 residues: CASSTGTGDPNEQFF. In DNA form, the CDR3 reads TGTGCCAGTAGTACAGGGACAGGCGACCCCAATGAGCAGTTCTTC. The V call is TRBV19, the J call TRBJ2-1; 8 positions match TRBD1. The trim removed 4 bases at V and 6 bases at J, leaving 8 bases unmatched. The CDR3 loop spans 15 amino acids. CDR1 and CDR2 (germline): LNHDA, SQIVND (reference sequence).

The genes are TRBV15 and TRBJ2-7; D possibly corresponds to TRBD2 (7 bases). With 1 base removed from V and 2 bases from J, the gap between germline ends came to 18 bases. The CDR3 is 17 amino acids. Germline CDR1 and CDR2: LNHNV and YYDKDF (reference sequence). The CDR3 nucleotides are TGTGCCACCAGCAGAGGGTCCGGAGGGGGGGGAACCTACGAGCAGTACGTC. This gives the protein CATSRGSGGGGTYEQYV.

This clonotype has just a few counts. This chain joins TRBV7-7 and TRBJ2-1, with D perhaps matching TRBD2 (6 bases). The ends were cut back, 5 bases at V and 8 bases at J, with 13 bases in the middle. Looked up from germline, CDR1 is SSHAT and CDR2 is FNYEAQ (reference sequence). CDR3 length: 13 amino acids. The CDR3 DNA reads TGTGCCAGCAGCACTGCCGGGAGTGATGAGCAGTTCTTC. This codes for CASSTAGSDEQFF.

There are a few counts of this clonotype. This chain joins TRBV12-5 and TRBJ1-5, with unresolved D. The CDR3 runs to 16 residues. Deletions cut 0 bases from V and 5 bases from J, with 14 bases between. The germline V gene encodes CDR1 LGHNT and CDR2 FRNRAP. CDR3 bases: TGTGCTAGTGGTTTGGTGGCCGACGGGAGGGATCAGCCCCAGCATTTT. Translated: CASGLVADGRDQPQHF. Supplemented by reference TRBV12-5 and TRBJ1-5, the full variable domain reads DARVTQTPRHKVTEMGQEVTMRCQPILGHNTVFWYRQTMMQGLELLAYFRNRAPLDDSGMPKDRFSAEMPDATLATLKIQPSEPRDSAVYFCASGLVADGRDQPQHFGDGTRLSIL.

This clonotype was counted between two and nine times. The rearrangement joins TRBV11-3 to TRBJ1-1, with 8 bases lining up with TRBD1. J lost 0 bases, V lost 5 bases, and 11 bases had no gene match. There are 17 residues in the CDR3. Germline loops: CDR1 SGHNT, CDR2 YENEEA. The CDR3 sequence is CASSRPGQASMNTEAFF. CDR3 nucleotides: TGTGCCAGCAGCCGACCGGGACAGGCATCCATGAACACTGAAGCTTTCTTT. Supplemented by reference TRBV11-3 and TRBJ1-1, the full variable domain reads EAGVVQSPRYKIIEKKQPVAFWCNPISGHNTLYWYLQNLGQGPELLIRYENEEAVDDSQLPKDRFSAERLKGVDSTLKIQPAELGDSAVYLCASSRPGQASMNTEAFFGQGTRLTVV.

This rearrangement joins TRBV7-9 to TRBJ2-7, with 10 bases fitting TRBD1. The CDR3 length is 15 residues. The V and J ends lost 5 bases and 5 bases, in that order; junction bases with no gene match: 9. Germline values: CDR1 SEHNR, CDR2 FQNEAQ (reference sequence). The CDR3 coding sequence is TGTGCCAGCAGCGCCAAAAAGGGGACAGGGGACGAGCAGTACTTC. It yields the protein CASSAKKGTGDEQYF.

CDR3 region: CASSLAGRGEGTQYF. In DNA, the CDR3 is TGTGCCAGCAGCTTAGCAGGACGGGGAGAGGGGACCCAGTACTTC. The genes are TRBV7-2 and TRBJ2-5, with a tentative D call TRBD2 (5 bases). The ends were cut back, 0 bases at V and 7 bases at J, with 15 bases in the middle. Germline-derived CDR1 and CDR2 are SGHTA and FQGNSA. CDR3 length equals 15 residues.

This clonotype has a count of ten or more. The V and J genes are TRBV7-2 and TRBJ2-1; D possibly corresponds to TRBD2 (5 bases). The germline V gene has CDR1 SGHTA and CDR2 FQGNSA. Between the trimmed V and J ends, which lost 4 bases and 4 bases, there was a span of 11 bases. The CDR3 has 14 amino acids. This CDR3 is CASSSPGRYNEQFF. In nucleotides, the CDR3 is TGTGCCAGCAGCTCCCCGGGAAGATACAATGAGCAGTTCTTC.

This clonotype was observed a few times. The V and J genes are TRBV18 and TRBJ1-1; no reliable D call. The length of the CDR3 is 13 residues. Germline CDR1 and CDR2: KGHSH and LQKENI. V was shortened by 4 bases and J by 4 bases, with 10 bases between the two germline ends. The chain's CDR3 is CASSLSLGTEAFF. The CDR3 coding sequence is TGTGCCAGCTCACTAAGTTTGGGCACTGAAGCTTTCTTT.

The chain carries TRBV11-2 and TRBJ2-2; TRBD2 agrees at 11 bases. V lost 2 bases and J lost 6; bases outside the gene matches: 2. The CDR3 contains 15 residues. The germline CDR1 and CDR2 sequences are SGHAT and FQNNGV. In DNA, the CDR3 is TGTGCCAGCAGCTTAACTAGCGGGAGCCCCGGGGAGCTGTTTTTT. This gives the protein CASSLTSGSPGELFF.

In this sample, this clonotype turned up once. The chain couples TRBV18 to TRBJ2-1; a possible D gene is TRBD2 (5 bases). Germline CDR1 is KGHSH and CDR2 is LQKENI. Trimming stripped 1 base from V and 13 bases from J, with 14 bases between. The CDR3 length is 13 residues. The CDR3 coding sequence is TGTGCCAGCTCACCACGGGAGACTCTGGATCAGTTCTTC. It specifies CASSPRETLDQFF.

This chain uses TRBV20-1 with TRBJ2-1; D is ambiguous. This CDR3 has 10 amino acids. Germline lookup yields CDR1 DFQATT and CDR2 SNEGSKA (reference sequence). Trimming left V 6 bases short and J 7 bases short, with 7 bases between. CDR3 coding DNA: TGCAGTGCACGTCAAAATGAGCAGTTCTTC. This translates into CSARQNEQFF.

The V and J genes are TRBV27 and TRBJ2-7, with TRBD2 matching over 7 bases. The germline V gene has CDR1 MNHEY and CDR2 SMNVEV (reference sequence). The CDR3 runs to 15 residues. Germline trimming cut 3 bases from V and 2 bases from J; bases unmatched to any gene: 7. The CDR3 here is CASSLGSGFPYEQYV. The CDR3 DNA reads TGTGCCAGCAGTTTGGGTAGCGGGTTCCCCTACGAGCAGTACGTC.

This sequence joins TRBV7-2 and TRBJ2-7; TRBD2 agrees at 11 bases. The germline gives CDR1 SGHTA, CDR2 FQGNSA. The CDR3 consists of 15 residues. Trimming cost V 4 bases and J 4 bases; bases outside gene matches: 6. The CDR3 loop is CASSSTGLAEYEQYF. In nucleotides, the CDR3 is TGTGCCAGCAGCTCAACGGGACTAGCGGAGTACGAGCAGTACTTC.

The DNA for the CDR3 is TGTGCCAGCAGCTTAGAGGGCGGGAGTAACTACGAGCAGTACTTC. Its protein product is CASSLEGGSNYEQYF. The V call is TRBV6-2 or TRBV6-3, the J call TRBJ2-7; 7 nucleotides agree with TRBD2. From germline, CDR1 is MNHEY and CDR2 SVGEGT. Trimming took 6 bases from V and 3 from J; bases not matched to a gene: 11. CDR3 length: 15 residues.

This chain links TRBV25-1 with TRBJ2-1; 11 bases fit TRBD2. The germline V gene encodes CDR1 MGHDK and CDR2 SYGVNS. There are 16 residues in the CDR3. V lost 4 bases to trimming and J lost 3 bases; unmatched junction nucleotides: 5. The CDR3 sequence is CASSALTSGSYNEQFF. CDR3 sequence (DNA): TGTGCCAGCAGTGCGCTAACTAGCGGGAGCTACAATGAGCAGTTCTTC.

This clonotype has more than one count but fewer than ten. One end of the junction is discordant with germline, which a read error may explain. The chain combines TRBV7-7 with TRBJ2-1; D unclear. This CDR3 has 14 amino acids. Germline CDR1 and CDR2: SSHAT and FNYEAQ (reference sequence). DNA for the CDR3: TGTGCTAGCAGCCCCTCAACGTCCCGGGATGAGCAGTTCTTC. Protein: CASSPSTSRDEQFF.

The CDR3, as DNA: TGCAGTGCTAGGTTCGCGGGACTAGAAAATTCACCCCTCCACTTT. It is translated as CSARFAGLENSPLHF. V usage is TRBV20-1 and J usage is TRBJ1-6; possibly TRBD1 for D (5 bases). The CDR3 covers 15 residues. Germline CDR1 DFQATT, CDR2 SNEGSKA (reference sequence). Trimming stripped 3 bases from V and 7 bases from J, with 16 bases between.

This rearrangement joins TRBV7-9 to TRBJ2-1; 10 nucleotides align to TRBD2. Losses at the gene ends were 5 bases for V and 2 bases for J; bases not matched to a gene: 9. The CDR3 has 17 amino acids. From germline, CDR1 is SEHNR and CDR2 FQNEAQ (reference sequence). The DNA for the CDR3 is TGTGCCAGCAGCCCCACCGGACTAGCGGCGACCTACAATGAGCAGTTCTTC. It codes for CASSPTGLAATYNEQFF.

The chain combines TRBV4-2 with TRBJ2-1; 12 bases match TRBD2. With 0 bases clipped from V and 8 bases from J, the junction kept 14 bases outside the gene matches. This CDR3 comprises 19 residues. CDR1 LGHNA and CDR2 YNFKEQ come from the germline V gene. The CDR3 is CASSQESLAGGPGWDEQFF. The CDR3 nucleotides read TGTGCCAGCAGCCAAGAAAGTCTAGCGGGAGGGCCGGGTTGGGATGAGCAGTTCTTC.

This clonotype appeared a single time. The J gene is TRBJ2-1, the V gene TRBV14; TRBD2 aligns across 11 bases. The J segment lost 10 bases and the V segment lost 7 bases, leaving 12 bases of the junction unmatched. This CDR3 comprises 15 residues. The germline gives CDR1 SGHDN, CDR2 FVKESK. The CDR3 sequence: CASKTVAGGSWEQFF. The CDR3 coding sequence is TGTGCCAGCAAGACAGTAGCGGGAGGGTCATGGGAGCAGTTCTTC.

CDR3 sequence reads: CASSLGTSDEQFF. The CDR3 DNA reads as TGCGCCAGCAGCTTGGGGACTAGTGATGAGCAGTTCTTC. The chain is built from TRBV5-1 and TRBJ2-1; 7 bases line up with TRBD2. Trimming removed 0 bases from V and 8 bases from J; junction bases left unmatched: 2. This CDR3 has 13 amino acids. Germline assignment: CDR1 SGHRS and CDR2 YFSETQ.

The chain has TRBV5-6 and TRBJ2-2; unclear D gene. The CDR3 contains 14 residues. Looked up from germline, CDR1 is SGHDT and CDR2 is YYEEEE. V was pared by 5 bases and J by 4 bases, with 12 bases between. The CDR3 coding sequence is TGTGCCAGCAGTCCTGTGGGGTCCACCGGGGAGCTGTTTTTT. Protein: CASSPVGSTGELFF.